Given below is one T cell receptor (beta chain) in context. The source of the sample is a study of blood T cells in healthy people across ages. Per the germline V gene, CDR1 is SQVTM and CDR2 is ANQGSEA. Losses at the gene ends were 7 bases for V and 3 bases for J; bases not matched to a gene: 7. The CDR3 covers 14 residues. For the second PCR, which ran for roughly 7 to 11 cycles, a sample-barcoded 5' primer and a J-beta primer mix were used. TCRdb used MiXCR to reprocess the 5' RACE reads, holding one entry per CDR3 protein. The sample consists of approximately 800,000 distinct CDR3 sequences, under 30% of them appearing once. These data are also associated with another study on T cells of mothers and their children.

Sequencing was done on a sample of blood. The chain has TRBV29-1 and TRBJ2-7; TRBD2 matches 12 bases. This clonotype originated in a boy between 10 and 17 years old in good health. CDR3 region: CSALLTSGGYEQYF. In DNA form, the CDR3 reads TGCAGCGCCCTCCTGACTAGCGGGGGCTACGAGCAGTACTTC.